A single sample gave rise to the 23 T cell receptor beta chains below, sequenced in a study of technical replicates of blood from several donors. Some clones are missing from TCRdb's copy, which holds only in-frame ones; the method was immunoSEQ multiplex PCR. The sample lists about 76,000 clones, approximately 94% seen once, with 0.3% to 0.45% in the top ten. The source material was T cells isolated from PBMCs. These receptors originate from a human donor in good health.

V gene TRBV28 combines with J gene TRBJ1-2; TRBD1 matches 7 bases. The CDR3 extends over 14 amino acids. Germline lookup yields CDR1 MDHEN and CDR2 SYDVKM. After removal of 3 bases from V and 4 bases from J, the junction contained 5 bases not matched to a gene. CDR3 DNA sequence: TGTGCCAGCAGTTTCAGGGACAGCTTCTATGGCTACACCTTC. It translates to CASSFRDSFYGYTF.

This clone was seen only once. The gene calls are TRBV11-3 and TRBJ2-5; 12 bases line up with TRBD2. The V gene end was trimmed by 4 bases and the J gene end by 5 bases; junction bases not matched to a gene: 11. The CDR3 length is 17 residues. The germline gives CDR1 SGHNT, CDR2 YENEEA. This CDR3 reads CASSYERTSGARETQYF. For the CDR3, the DNA is TGTGCCAGCAGCTATGAACGGACTAGCGGGGCACGGGAGACCCAGTACTTC.

V gene TRBV4-2 combines with J gene TRBJ2-5; a weak D match, TRBD1 (6 bases). V lost 0 bases, J lost 5 bases, and 10 bases lay in between. Looked up from germline, CDR1 is LGHNA and CDR2 is YNFKEQ. The CDR3 runs 14 residues. The CDR3 spells CASSQEVDRETQYF. For the CDR3, the DNA is TGTGCCAGCAGCCAAGAGGTTGACAGGGAGACCCAGTACTTC.

The CDR3 region is CASSVGGGLTSTDTQYF. As DNA, the CDR3 is TGTGCCAGCAGCGTAGGGGGGGGACTTACTAGCACAGATACGCAGTATTTT. The chain joins TRBV9 to TRBJ2-3; 7 bases are shared with TRBD2. V shed 0 bases and J 0 bases; nucleotides not matched to a gene: 7. Per the germline V gene, CDR1 is SGDLS and CDR2 is YYNGEE. This CDR3 contains 17 residues.

CDR3 region: CASSFDSGTWSPLHF. The CDR3 bases are TGTGCCAGCAGCTTCGACAGCGGGACTTGGTCACCCCTCCACTTT. The V call is TRBV7-9, the J call TRBJ1-6; D possibly corresponds to TRBD1 (5 bases). Trimming cost V 3 bases and J 10 bases, with 16 bases left between them. Per the germline V gene, CDR1 is SEHNR and CDR2 is FQNEAQ (reference sequence). CDR3 length equals 15 residues.

This clone was detected only once. The rearrangement links TRBV2 to TRBJ2-2; D is perhaps TRBD1 (5 bases). The CDR3 is 15 residues long. CDR1 is SNHLY, CDR2 FYNNEI, per germline. Trimming pared 2 bases from V and 5 bases from J, leaving 12 bases between. CDR3 DNA: TGTGCCAGCAGTGAATTAGGGGCCGGAACCGGGGAGCTGTTTTTT. It encodes CASSELGAGTGELFF.

The chain carries TRBV5-1 and TRBJ2-1; TRBD1 is a possible D gene (6 bases). Germline V gene data show CDR1 as SGHRS and CDR2 as YFSETQ. The CDR3 runs to 15 residues. V dropped 3 bases and J dropped 3 bases, with 13 bases sitting between them. DNA for the CDR3: TGCGCCAGCAGCTGGGGGCGAAGGAACTACAATGAGCAGTTCTTC. Translation gives CASSWGRRNYNEQFF. The complete variable domain, with remaining parts taken from reference TRBV5-1 and TRBJ2-1, reads KAGVTQTPRYLIKTRGQQVTLSCSPISGHRSVSWYQQTPGQGLQFLFEYFSETQRNKGNFPGRFSGRQFSNSRSEMNVSTLELGDSALYLCASSWGRRNYNEQFFGPGTRLTVL.

V and J are TRBV7-3 and TRBJ1-1; D unclear. The ends were cut back, 8 bases at V and 1 base at J, with 11 bases in the middle. This CDR3 contains 13 residues. Germline V CDR1 and CDR2: SGHTA, FQGTGA. CDR3 nucleotide sequence: TGTGCCAGCGCTTGGGCAGAGAACACTGAAGCTTTCTTT. Protein product: CASAWAENTEAFF. Looking up the rest from reference TRBV7-3 and TRBJ1-1 gives the full variable domain: GAGVSQTPSNKVTEKGKYVELRCDPISGHTALYWYRQSLGQGPEFLIYFQGTGAADDSGLPNDRFFAVRPEGSVSTLKIQRTERGDSAVYLCASAWAENTEAFFGQGTRLTVV.

This chain joins TRBV9 and TRBJ1-3; D ambiguous. V was clipped by 0 bases and J by 0 bases, with 7 bases between them. The germline gives CDR1 SGDLS, CDR2 YYNGEE. The CDR3 spans 15 residues. CDR3 sequence reads: CASSVAVHSGNTIYF. Written as DNA, the CDR3 is TGTGCCAGCAGCGTAGCAGTCCACTCTGGAAACACCATATATTTT.

This clone was observed a single time. This sequence joins TRBV28 and TRBJ1-1; D is perhaps TRBD1 (6 bases). Trimming stripped 5 bases from V and 1 base from J, with 17 bases between. CDR3 length: 16 amino acids. The germline V gene encodes CDR1 MDHEN and CDR2 SYDVKM. Here the CDR3 DNA reads TGTGCCAGCAGTACAGGGATCGGCAGGGGGAACACTGAAGCTTTCTTT. This translates into CASSTGIGRGNTEAFF.

V usage is TRBV6-1 and J usage is TRBJ1-3; the D gene is possibly TRBD1 (5 bases). The V gene's germline CDR1 is MNHNS and CDR2 SASEGT. The CDR3 contains 15 residues. V was trimmed by 6 bases and J by 0 bases, leaving 12 bases between them. This CDR3 is CASRGGPTSGNTIYF. The DNA for the CDR3 is TGTGCCAGCAGGGGGGGACCGACCTCTGGAAACACCATATATTTT.

The chain links TRBV7-2 to TRBJ2-1; D may be TRBD1 (6 bases). V lost 1 base and J 8 bases, leaving 12 bases between the germline ends. Germline values: CDR1 SGHTA, CDR2 FQGNSA. This CDR3 region has 14 residues. The DNA for the CDR3 is TGTGCCAGCAGCTTAGGAGTTTACAGGGATGAGCAGTTCTTC. Translated, it gives CASSLGVYRDEQFF.

This clone was detected only a few times. The V call is TRBV29-1, the J call TRBJ1-5; D is perhaps TRBD1 (6 bases). Deletions cut 7 bases from V and 4 bases from J, with 11 bases between. This CDR3 is built from 12 residues. Germline V gene data show CDR1 as SQVTM and CDR2 as ANQGSEA. In DNA form, the CDR3 reads TGCAGCGCCGGGACACAAAATCAGCCCCAGCATTTT. Translated: CSAGTQNQPQHF.

The chain uses TRBV7-3 and TRBJ1-2; weak D call: TRBD1 (6 bases). The CDR3 has 15 amino acids. With 5 bases removed from V and 4 bases from J, the gap between germline ends came to 17 bases. The germline V gene has CDR1 SGHTA and CDR2 FQGTGA. The CDR3 DNA is TGTGCCAGCAGCCCCACAGGGAGAGCTGGCTATGGCTACACCTTC. Amino acid sequence: CASSPTGRAGYGYTF. Using reference TRBV7-3 and TRBJ1-2 for the parts outside the CDR3, the full variable domain is GAGVSQTPSNKVTEKGKYVELRCDPISGHTALYWYRQSLGQGPEFLIYFQGTGAADDSGLPNDRFFAVRPEGSVSTLKIQRTERGDSAVYLCASSPTGRAGYGYTFGSGTRLTVV.

The V and J genes are TRBV15 and TRBJ2-5, with 11 bases that match TRBD2. Germline values: CDR1 LNHNV, CDR2 YYDKDF (reference sequence). The CDR3 extends over 16 amino acids. J was trimmed by 4 bases and V by 5 bases; bases with no gene match: 9. CDR3 sequence reads: CATSGIRLAGRETQYF. Written as DNA, the CDR3 is TGTGCCACCAGCGGCATCAGACTAGCGGGACGAGAGACCCAGTACTTC.

This clone occurred once. The chain employs TRBV19 and TRBJ2-7, with 8 bases identical to TRBD2. Germline assignment: CDR1 LNHDA and CDR2 SQIVND (reference sequence). The CDR3 extends over 13 amino acids. J gave up 6 bases and V 9 bases, and 10 bases lay outside the gene matches. The CDR3 is CASQTYGRGEQYF. The DNA for the CDR3 is TGTGCCAGCCAGACCTACGGGAGGGGCGAGCAGTACTTC.

V usage is TRBV30 and J usage is TRBJ2-7, with unresolved D. CDR1 and CDR2 (germline): GTSNPN, SVGIG (reference sequence). The CDR3 totals 13 residues. V was clipped by 5 bases and J by 1 base, with 12 bases between them. This CDR3 is CAWSSGSSYEQYF. The CDR3 nucleotides read TGTGCCTGGTCATCAGGTAGTTCCTACGAGCAGTACTTC.

This chain joins TRBV30 and TRBJ2-2; possible D gene TRBD1, 7 bases. This CDR3 comprises 15 residues. The V gene's germline CDR1 is GTSNPN and CDR2 SVGIG (reference sequence). V was shortened by 2 bases and J by 2 bases, with 12 bases between the two germline ends. Written as DNA, the CDR3 is TGTGCCTGGAGTAGGCAGGGGGGAAACACCGGGGAGCTGTTTTTT. Translated: CAWSRQGGNTGELFF.

J is TRBJ2-2 and V is TRBV10-3, with 7 bases lining up with TRBD2. Trimming removed 0 bases from V and 5 bases from J; junction bases left unmatched: 6. The CDR3 extends over 16 amino acids. CDR1 is ENHRY and CDR2 is SYGVKD in the germline V gene. The CDR3 sequence: CAISESVLAATGELFF. For the CDR3, the DNA is TGTGCCATCAGTGAGTCTGTGCTAGCGGCTACCGGGGAGCTGTTTTTT.

The count of this clone is one. The rearrangement uses TRBV9 and TRBJ2-1, with 11 bases identical to TRBD2. Per the germline V gene, CDR1 is SGDLS and CDR2 is YYNGEE. The V segment lost 4 bases and the J segment 5 bases; nucleotides outside the gene matches: 17. The CDR3 spans 19 residues. The CDR3 reads CASSPIRGYASGRNNEQFF. The DNA for the CDR3 is TGTGCCAGCAGCCCTATAAGGGGCTATGCTAGCGGGAGGAACAATGAGCAGTTCTTC. Combining the CDR3 with reference TRBV9 and TRBJ2-1 gives the whole variable domain DSGVTQTPKHLITATGQRVTLRCSPRSGDLSVYWYQQSLDQGLQFLIQYYNGEERAKGNILERFSAQQFPDLHSELNLSSLELGDSALYFCASSPIRGYASGRNNEQFFGPGTRLTVL.

This chain links TRBV6-6 with TRBJ1-1; TRBD1 might be the D (5 bases). CDR3 length: 14 amino acids. V was trimmed by 2 bases and J by 4 bases, leaving 11 bases between them. Germline CDR1 MNHNY, CDR2 SVGAGI (reference sequence). The DNA for the CDR3 is TGTGCCAGCAGTTACCCCGAGGGACTCACTGAAGCTTTCTTT. This codes for CASSYPEGLTEAFF.

V is TRBV11-2 and J is TRBJ2-3, with 7 bases identical to TRBD2. Looked up from germline, CDR1 is SGHAT and CDR2 is FQNNGV. The CDR3 runs to 16 residues. Trimming took 3 bases from V and 2 from J; bases not matched to a gene: 8. The DNA of the CDR3 is TGTGCCAGCAGCTTGTCGGGACTAACCTACACAGATACGCAGTATTTT. Its translation: CASSLSGLTYTDTQYF. Combining the CDR3 with reference TRBV11-2 and TRBJ2-3 gives the whole variable domain EAGVAQSPRYKIIEKRQSVAFWCNPISGHATLYWYQQILGQGPKLLIQFQNNGVVDDSQLPKDRFSAERLKGVDSTLKIQPAKLEDSAVYLCASSLSGLTYTDTQYFGPGTRLTVL.

This clone is a singleton in its sample. V is TRBV2 and J is TRBJ2-3; 8 nucleotides match TRBD1. The V segment lost 10 bases and the J segment 4 bases; nucleotides outside the gene matches: 13. CDR3 length: 15 residues. Per the germline V gene, CDR1 is SNHLY and CDR2 is FYNNEI. The CDR3 sequence is CANRGIQGAADTQYF. DNA for the CDR3: TGTGCCAACAGAGGGATCCAGGGGGCTGCAGATACGCAGTATTTT. Full variable domain (rest looked up from reference TRBV2 and TRBJ2-3): EPEVTQTPSHQVTQMGQEVILRCVPISNHLYFYWYRQILGQKVEFLVSFYNNEISEKSEIFDDQFSVERPDGSNFTLKIRSTKLEDSAMYFCANRGIQGAADTQYFGPGTRLTVL.